The clone carrying this T cell receptor beta chain occurred many times. Scientists amplified the TCR beta CDR3 regions from RNA transcripts. RT-PCR in the first round used HTBI primers; a second-round multiplex PCR followed. From the multiplex PCR reads, TCRdb called clonotypes with MiXCR, one entry per CDR3 protein. The repertoire holds under 400,000 distinct CDR3 sequences, with under 20% as singletons. From germline, CDR1 is MNHEY and CDR2 SVGEGT. CDR3 length: 15 amino acids. Trimming removed 0 bases at V and 4 bases at J, with 12 bases between. The data belong to a study of Graves' ophthalmopathy and Graves' hyperthyroidism. Study context: The collection of peripheral blood took place at initial diagnosis, before any treatment.

Moderately to severely active ophthalmopathy under 3 months, CAS at least 3, NOSPECS at least 4. The PBMCs had their origin in about 9.7 ml of fresh peripheral blood. The sequenced sample consisted of peripheral blood. This chain connects TRBV6-2 or TRBV6-3 to TRBJ1-1; D unclear. The receptor was isolated from an adult man with Graves' ophthalmopathy. CDR3 DNA: TGTGCCAGCAGTTACTCGGTCGGCACTCCCACTGAAGCTTTCTTT. It specifies CASSYSVGTPTEAFF.